The 27 T cell receptor beta chains below were found in one sample sequenced in a study of blood T cell repertoires in COVID-19. Here immunoSEQ multiplex PCR was the method, and the copy in TCRdb shows in-frame clones only, minus some. The table shows 200,000 to 300,000 clones, with 84% occurring only once. The sequenced material came from peripheral blood. These receptors all stem from a middle-aged woman who had recovered from COVID-19.

The chain uses TRBV28 and TRBJ2-2; D is perhaps TRBD1 (5 bases). Germline values: CDR1 MDHEN, CDR2 SYDVKM. This CDR3 spans 16 amino acids. The V gene lost 6 bases and the J gene lost 0 bases, with 14 bases spanning the gap. The CDR3 DNA reads as TGTGCCAGCAGCCTACCCCAGGGATCGAACACCGGGGAGCTGTTTTTT. This gives the protein CASSLPQGSNTGELFF.

Written as DNA, the CDR3 is TGTGCTAGTGGTTTGCTCCTCCCAGGGGGCCTGGGTACCGGGGAGCTGTTTTTT. This gives the protein CASGLLLPGGLGTGELFF. The chain is built from TRBV12-5 and TRBJ2-2; 8 bases fit TRBD1. Germline V CDR1 and CDR2: LGHNT, FRNRAP. The J segment lost 5 bases and the V segment lost 2 bases, leaving 13 bases of the junction unmatched. This CDR3 spans 18 amino acids.

This chain links TRBV28 with TRBJ2-7, with D possibly TRBD1 on 6 matching bases. Trimming took off 6 bases at V and 1 base at J, with 22 bases between the two ends. CDR3 length equals 17 residues. Looked up from germline, CDR1 is MDHEN and CDR2 is SYDVKM. CDR3 coding DNA: TGTGCCAGCAGATGGGGACACCGGAAAACCTTTTCCTACGAGCAGTACTTC. This sequence encodes CASRWGHRKTFSYEQYF. Drawing the rest from reference TRBV28 and TRBJ2-7, the complete variable domain is DVKVTQSSRYLVKRTGEKVFLECVQDMDHENMFWYRQDPGLGLRLIYFSYDVKMKEKGDIPEGYSVSREKKERFSLILESASTNQTSMYLCASRWGHRKTFSYEQYFGPGTRLTVT.

The rearrangement uses TRBV19 and TRBJ1-3, with D possibly being TRBD1 (6 bases). This CDR3 spans 14 amino acids. CDR1 and CDR2 (germline): LNHDA, SQIVND (reference sequence). V dropped 3 bases and J dropped 3 bases, with 9 bases sitting between them. CDR3 residues: CASSIWGLGNTIYF. In DNA, the CDR3 is TGTGCCAGTAGTATTTGGGGGCTTGGAAACACCATATATTTT.

This clone was picked up a small number of times. The rearrangement joins TRBV7-9 to TRBJ1-2; 9 bases align to TRBD1. The CDR3 is made up of 15 amino acids. J lost 6 bases, V lost 5 bases, and 10 bases had no gene match. Germline V gene data show CDR1 as SEHNR and CDR2 as FQNEAQ (reference sequence). The chain's CDR3 is CASSPYGNRGHGYTF. The CDR3 coding sequence is TGTGCCAGCAGCCCTTATGGTAACAGGGGGCATGGCTACACCTTC.

The chain links TRBV9 to TRBJ1-1, with a weak D call TRBD1 (6 bases). The V and J ends lost 5 bases and 1 base respectively, with 15 bases between them. Germline V gene data show CDR1 as SGDLS and CDR2 as YYNGEE. This CDR3 has 15 amino acids. CDR3 loop: CASRPGHGANTEAFF. CDR3 DNA: TGTGCCAGCAGACCGGGACACGGGGCGAACACTGAAGCTTTCTTT. The full variable domain, its missing parts supplied by reference TRBV9 and TRBJ1-1, is DSGVTQTPKHLITATGQRVTLRCSPRSGDLSVYWYQQSLDQGLQFLIQYYNGEERAKGNILERFSAQQFPDLHSELNLSSLELGDSALYFCASRPGHGANTEAFFGQGTRLTVV.

J is TRBJ2-5 and V is TRBV4-1, with TRBD2 matching 10 bases. This CDR3 spans 15 amino acids. The V gene end was trimmed by 1 base and the J gene end by 5 bases; junction bases not matched to a gene: 4. Germline values: CDR1 MGHRA, CDR2 YSYEKL. DNA of the CDR3: TGCGCCAGCAGCCAAGCAGCGGGGGGGCCTGAGACCCAGTACTTC. This gives the protein CASSQAAGGPETQYF.

The chain combines TRBV19 with TRBJ2-7; 10 nucleotides agree with TRBD1. Germline CDR1 reads LNHDA; CDR2 reads SQIVND (reference sequence). The CDR3 spans 12 residues. Trimming at V came to 6 bases and at J to 7 bases, leaving 3 bases not matched to a gene. The CDR3: CASRRTGGEQYF. The CDR3 bases are TGTGCCAGTAGAAGGACAGGGGGAGAGCAGTACTTC.

The chain couples TRBV19 to TRBJ2-1; 8 positions match TRBD1. V lost 11 bases and J lost 9; bases outside the gene matches: 18. CDR3 length: 15 residues. Germline V CDR1 and CDR2: LNHDA, SQIVND (reference sequence). The chain's CDR3 is CARLSGATGEIEQFF. CDR3 nucleotide sequence: TGTGCCCGTTTGTCCGGGGCGACAGGGGAGATTGAGCAGTTCTTC.

CDR3 residues: CASSSVENTIYF. In nucleotides, the CDR3 is TGCGCCAGCAGCTCGGTAGAGAACACCATATATTTT. The J gene is TRBJ1-3, the V gene TRBV4-1; unclear D gene. CDR1 is MGHRA and CDR2 is YSYEKL in the germline V gene. The ends were cut back, 5 bases at V and 7 bases at J, with 9 bases in the middle. CDR3 length equals 12 residues.

This clone has more than one count but fewer than ten. The CDR3: CASLSWRGTDTQYF. The CDR3 DNA sequence: TGTGCCAGCCTGAGTTGGAGGGGCACAGATACGCAGTATTTT. The chain uses TRBV28 and TRBJ2-3, with D perhaps TRBD2 (6 bases). CDR1 and CDR2 (germline): MDHEN, SYDVKM. The CDR3 spans 14 residues. The V gene lost 8 bases and the J gene lost 1 base, with 13 bases spanning the gap. The full variable domain, its missing parts supplied by reference TRBV28 and TRBJ2-3, is DVKVTQSSRYLVKRTGEKVFLECVQDMDHENMFWYRQDPGLGLRLIYFSYDVKMKEKGDIPEGYSVSREKKERFSLILESASTNQTSMYLCASLSWRGTDTQYFGPGTRLTVL.

The sample holds a few counts of this clone. This sequence joins TRBV7-9 and TRBJ2-2; D possibly corresponds to TRBD1 (6 bases). The germline gives CDR1 SEHNR, CDR2 FQNEAQ (reference sequence). Deletions cut 5 bases from V and 3 bases from J, with 16 bases between. This CDR3 is built from 16 residues. The CDR3: CASSTRGAVDTGELFF. The CDR3 nucleotides are TGTGCCAGCAGCACCAGGGGAGCGGTAGACACCGGGGAGCTGTTTTTT. Together with reference TRBV7-9 and TRBJ2-2, the CDR3 gives the full variable domain: DTGVSQNPRHKITKRGQNVTFRCDPISEHNRLYWYRQTLGQGPEFLTYFQNEAQLEKSRLLSDRFSAERPKGSFSTLEIQRTEQGDSAMYLCASSTRGAVDTGELFFGEGSRLTVL.

In this sample, this clone turned up once. V and J are TRBV6-5 and TRBJ2-1; 8 bases match TRBD1. V lost 11 bases, J lost 3 bases, and 6 bases stayed unmatched. The CDR3 consists of 13 residues. CDR1 is MNHEY and CDR2 is SVGAGI in the germline V gene. The CDR3 sequence is CAGRQGLYNEQFF. The CDR3 DNA follows: TGTGCCGGTCGACAGGGGCTCTACAATGAGCAGTTCTTC.

The rearrangement links TRBV7-9 to TRBJ1-1; 8 nucleotides line up with TRBD1. V shed 5 bases, J shed 2 bases, and the junction held 7 bases outside the gene matches. The CDR3 is 15 residues long. Germline-derived CDR1 and CDR2 are SEHNR and FQNEAQ (reference sequence). The CDR3 DNA reads as TGTGCCAGCAGCCGAGGCAGGGGGCTAAACACTGAAGCTTTCTTT. This encodes CASSRGRGLNTEAFF.

The rearrangement uses TRBV28 and TRBJ1-1; D is unclear. CDR3 length equals 12 residues. V lost 4 bases and J lost 1, with 4 bases in between. Germline V gene lookup returns CDR1 MDHEN and CDR2 SYDVKM. The CDR3 region has the DNA TGTGCCAGCAGTTCCAGGAACACTGAAGCTTTCTTT. Translated, it gives CASSSRNTEAFF.

J is TRBJ2-2 and V is TRBV7-7; TRBD1 aligns across 8 bases. This CDR3 contains 15 residues. J gave up 0 bases and V 5 bases, and 2 bases lay outside the gene matches. Germline CDR1 is SSHAT and CDR2 is FNYEAQ (reference sequence). As DNA, the CDR3 is TGTGCCAGCAGCCCAGGGGGCTCGAACACCGGGGAGCTGTTTTTT. Translated, it gives CASSPGGSNTGELFF.

This clone showed up many times. J is TRBJ1-1 and V is TRBV5-1; D call uncertain. With 7 bases removed from V and 2 bases from J, the gap between germline ends came to 18 bases. There are 15 residues in the CDR3. The germline V gene has CDR1 SGHRS and CDR2 YFSETQ. For the CDR3, the DNA is TGCGCCAGCCGTGGGGAAGGGCGGGGAAACACTGAAGCTTTCTTT. This sequence encodes CASRGEGRGNTEAFF. Supplemented by reference TRBV5-1 and TRBJ1-1, the full variable domain reads KAGVTQTPRYLIKTRGQQVTLSCSPISGHRSVSWYQQTPGQGLQFLFEYFSETQRNKGNFPGRFSGRQFSNSRSEMNVSTLELGDSALYLCASRGEGRGNTEAFFGQGTRLTVV.

The chain joins TRBV24-1 to TRBJ2-7; D is possibly TRBD1 (6 bases). The CDR3 loop spans 13 amino acids. Trimming pared 4 bases from V and 6 bases from J, leaving 12 bases between. Germline V gene data show CDR1 as KGHDR and CDR2 as SFDVKD. The CDR3 is CATSEQQGIEQYF. The CDR3 DNA is TGTGCCACCAGTGAGCAACAGGGAATCGAGCAGTACTTC.

The chain combines TRBV7-5 with TRBJ2-7; the DNA was not compared with TRBD1, the D call given in the table. TRBV7-5 is a pseudogene. The CDR3 loop spans 12 amino acids. The CDR3 coding sequence is TGTGTCCCGTACAGGGGTTGCTACGAGCAGTACTTC. This encodes CVPYRGCYEQYF.

This chain links TRBV5-4 with TRBJ2-3; 8 bases are a match to TRBD2. This CDR3 spans 15 amino acids. V dropped 1 base and J dropped 2; count of bases not matched to a gene: 3. In germline, CDR1 is SGHNT, CDR2 YYREEE (reference sequence). CDR3 region: CASSLKRETTDTQYF. CDR3 in DNA: TGTGCCAGCAGCTTGAAGCGGGAGACCACAGATACGCAGTATTTT.

This clone was counted a few times. The chain has TRBV6-1 and TRBJ1-6; D possibly corresponds to TRBD1 (6 bases). Germline CDR1 reads MNHNS; CDR2 reads SASEGT. The CDR3 covers 19 residues. Trimming left V 4 bases short and J 4 bases short, with 23 bases between. CDR3 in DNA: TGTGCCAGCAGTGTCAGCCCCTCTTACAGGGCTATTTATAATTCACCCCTCCACTTT. It specifies CASSVSPSYRAIYNSPLHF.

The chain carries TRBV19 and TRBJ1-6; TRBD1 is a possible D gene (6 bases). The CDR3 consists of 15 residues. V lost 6 bases and J 5 bases, leaving 14 bases between the germline ends. Germline V gene sequence: CDR1 LNHDA, CDR2 SQIVND (reference sequence). CDR3 DNA sequence: TGTGCCAGTAGGGAACAGGGTATCGATAATTCACCCCTCCACTTT. Its translation: CASREQGIDNSPLHF.

The V call is TRBV6-2 or TRBV6-3, the J call TRBJ1-4, with 7 bases that match TRBD1. The CDR3 runs to 17 residues. The germline CDR1 and CDR2 sequences are MNHEY and SVGEGT. J gave up 3 bases and V 6 bases, and 13 bases lay outside the gene matches. CDR3 protein: CASRYNAGTDPNEKLFF. DNA of the CDR3: TGTGCCAGCAGATACAACGCCGGGACAGACCCTAATGAAAAACTGTTTTTT.

This clone showed up many times. The genes are TRBV5-1 and TRBJ2-7, with TRBD2 identical over 12 bases. This CDR3 has 15 residues. The germline V gene encodes CDR1 SGHRS and CDR2 YFSETQ. V lost 4 bases and J lost 7; bases outside the gene matches: 9. CDR3 residues: CASSRLAGAAREQYF. For the CDR3, the DNA is TGCGCCAGCAGCAGACTAGCGGGGGCTGCTCGGGAGCAGTACTTC.

V usage is TRBV9 and J usage is TRBJ1-5; TRBD1 matches 7 bases. The CDR3 extends over 14 amino acids. Germline V gene lookup returns CDR1 SGDLS and CDR2 YYNGEE. V lost 3 bases, J lost 2 bases, and 2 bases stayed unmatched. The CDR3 loop reads CASSADRGNQPQHF. The CDR3 nucleotides read TGTGCCAGCAGCGCCGACAGGGGCAATCAGCCCCAGCATTTT. Drawing the rest from reference TRBV9 and TRBJ1-5, the complete variable domain is DSGVTQTPKHLITATGQRVTLRCSPRSGDLSVYWYQQSLDQGLQFLIQYYNGEERAKGNILERFSAQQFPDLHSELNLSSLELGDSALYFCASSADRGNQPQHFGDGTRLSIL.

The V gene is TRBV6-1, the J gene TRBJ1-4; TRBD1 matches at 8 bases. The CDR3 consists of 15 residues. Looked up from germline, CDR1 is MNHNS and CDR2 is SASEGT. V gave up 2 bases and J gave up 7 bases; unmatched junction bases: 6. The CDR3 sequence is CASSEQGARSEKLFF. In DNA, the CDR3 is TGTGCCAGCAGTGAACAGGGGGCGCGTAGTGAAAAACTGTTTTTT.

This chain joins TRBV28 and TRBJ1-4, with D perhaps TRBD1 (5 bases). This CDR3 is 15 amino acids long. Looked up from germline, CDR1 is MDHEN and CDR2 is SYDVKM. With 4 bases removed from V and 8 bases from J, the gap between germline ends came to 17 bases. The DNA for the CDR3 is TGTGCCAGCAGTTCTACCCTGGGGGGGTTGGAAAAACTGTTTTTT. Translation: CASSSTLGGLEKLFF. The full variable domain, its missing parts supplied by reference TRBV28 and TRBJ1-4, is DVKVTQSSRYLVKRTGEKVFLECVQDMDHENMFWYRQDPGLGLRLIYFSYDVKMKEKGDIPEGYSVSREKKERFSLILESASTNQTSMYLCASSSTLGGLEKLFFGSGTQLSVL.